The rows below give T cell receptor beta chains drawn from one sample of a study of PD-L1 blockade in urothelial cancer. Clones were sequenced by immunoSEQ multiplex PCR, and TCRdb holds only the in-frame ones, with some missing. The sample shows about 72,000 clones, under 90% of them seen only once. The sample here was PBMCs, taken around atezolizumab (anti-PD-L1) treatment. The receptors shown here come from a man between 65 and 85 years old with urothelial cancer. CDR3s include the opening cysteine and the closing phenylalanine or tryptophan. D genes are given only for firm matches. Only some rows state a clone size, as once, few, many or a class for expanded clones.

J gene: TRBJ2-3
D gene: TRBD2
V gene: TRBV6-5
clone size: .
CDR3 protein: CASSYGLAGTDTQYF
CDR3 DNA: TGTGCCAGCAGTTACGGGCTAGCGGGCACAGATACGCAGTATTTT

J gene: TRBJ2-1
D gene: TRBD2
V gene: TRBV5-1
clone size: .
CDR3 protein: CASSLRTSGANNEQFF
CDR3 DNA: TGCGCCAGCAGCTTAAGGACTAGCGGAGCGAACAATGAGCAGTTCTTC

J gene: TRBJ1-1
D gene: .
V gene: TRBV7-3
clone size: .
CDR3 protein: CASSLNGGLNTEAFF
CDR3 DNA: TGTGCCAGCAGCTTAAACGGCGGTTTGAACACTGAAGCTTTCTTT

J gene: TRBJ1-2
D gene: TRBD1
V gene: TRBV28
clone size: .
CDR3 protein: CASSLSQGDGYTF
CDR3 DNA: TGTGCCAGCAGTTTATCTCAGGGGGATGGCTACACCTTC

J gene: TRBJ1-2
D gene: TRBD1
V gene: TRBV29-1
clone size: .
CDR3 protein: CSVGQGLYGYTF
CDR3 DNA: TGCAGCGTCGGACAGGGACTCTATGGCTACACCTTC

J gene: TRBJ1-4
D gene: .
V gene: TRBV10-1
clone size: .
CDR3 protein: CASSEQTGPGKLFF
CDR3 DNA: TGCGCCAGCAGTGAACAAACAGGGCCCGGAAAACTGTTTTTT

J gene: TRBJ1-5
D gene: .
V gene: TRBV6-5
clone size: .
CDR3 protein: CASSYSGRAGVQPQHF
CDR3 DNA: TGTGCCAGCAGTTACTCGGGCAGGGCTGGGGTTCAGCCCCAGCATTTT

J gene: TRBJ2-7
D gene: .
V gene: TRBV7-2
clone size: .
CDR3 protein: CASSLAAYEQYF
CDR3 DNA: TGTGCCAGCAGCTTGGCGGCCTACGAGCAGTACTTC

J gene: TRBJ2-3
D gene: .
V gene: TRBV15
clone size: once
CDR3 protein: CATSSTITDTQYF
CDR3 DNA: TGTGCCACCAGTTCCACAATCACAGATACGCAGTATTTT

J gene: TRBJ1-4
D gene: .
V gene: TRBV5-1
clone size: .
CDR3 protein: CASSLGPGTTNEKLFF
CDR3 DNA: TGCGCCAGCAGCTTGGGACCAGGAACGACTAATGAAAAACTGTTTTTT

J gene: TRBJ2-3
D gene: TRBD1
V gene: TRBV6-5
clone size: .
CDR3 protein: CASSYFGQGSADTQYF
CDR3 DNA: TGTGCCAGCAGTTACTTCGGACAGGGAAGTGCAGATACGCAGTATTTT

J gene: TRBJ1-2
D gene: .
V gene: TRBV7-9
clone size: .
CDR3 protein: CASSLGGRGNYGYTF
CDR3 DNA: TGTGCCAGCAGCTTAGGGGGCCGGGGGAACTATGGCTACACCTTC

J gene: TRBJ1-5
D gene: TRBD1
V gene: TRBV7-9
clone size: .
CDR3 protein: CASSRGQGYSNQPQHF
CDR3 DNA: TGTGCCAGCAGCAGGGGACAGGGGTATAGCAATCAGCCCCAGCATTTT

J gene: TRBJ2-7
D gene: .
V gene: TRBV18
clone size: .
CDR3 protein: CASSPDSSYEQYF
CDR3 DNA: TGTGCCAGCTCACCAGACAGCTCCTACGAGCAGTACTTC

J gene: TRBJ2-4
D gene: TRBD1
V gene: TRBV11-2
clone size: .
CDR3 protein: CASSGYRGRVHIQYF
CDR3 DNA: TGTGCCAGCAGCGGTTACAGGGGGCGAGTTCACATTCAGTACTTC

J gene: TRBJ2-5
D gene: .
V gene: TRBV21-1
clone size: .
CDR3 protein: CASSRTPSGETQYF
CDR3 DNA: TGTGCCAGCAGCAGGACCCCCAGCGGAGAGACCCAGTACTTC

J gene: TRBJ2-7
D gene: TRBD2
V gene: TRBV19
clone size: .
CDR3 protein: CASSMTSGRAGGQYF
CDR3 DNA: TGTGCCAGTAGTATGACTAGCGGGAGGGCCGGAGGGCAGTACTTC

J gene: TRBJ2-1
D gene: TRBD1
V gene: TRBV30
clone size: .
CDR3 protein: CAWRTRTGTGSGEQFF
CDR3 DNA: TGTGCCTGGAGAACCAGGACCGGGACAGGTTCTGGTGAGCAGTTCTTC

J gene: TRBJ2-7
D gene: .
V gene: TRBV11-2
clone size: .
CDR3 protein: CASSFAEKYEQYF
CDR3 DNA: TGTGCCAGCAGCTTCGCCGAGAAGTACGAGCAGTACTTC

J gene: TRBJ2-7
D gene: .
V gene: TRBV18
clone size: .
CDR3 protein: CASSPLRDEQYF
CDR3 DNA: TGTGCCAGCTCACCACTGCGGGACGAGCAGTACTTC